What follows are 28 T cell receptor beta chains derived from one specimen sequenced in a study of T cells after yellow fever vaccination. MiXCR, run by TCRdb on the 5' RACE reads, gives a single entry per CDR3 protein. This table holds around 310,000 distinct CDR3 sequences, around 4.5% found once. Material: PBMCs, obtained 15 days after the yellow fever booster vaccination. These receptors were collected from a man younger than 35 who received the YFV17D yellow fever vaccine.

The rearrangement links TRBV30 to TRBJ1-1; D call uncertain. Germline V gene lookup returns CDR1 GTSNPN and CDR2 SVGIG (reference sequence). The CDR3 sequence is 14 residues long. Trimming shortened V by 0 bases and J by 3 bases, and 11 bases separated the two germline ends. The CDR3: CAWSVLGKYTEAFF. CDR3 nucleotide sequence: TGTGCCTGGAGTGTGTTGGGGAAGTACACTGAAGCTTTCTTT.

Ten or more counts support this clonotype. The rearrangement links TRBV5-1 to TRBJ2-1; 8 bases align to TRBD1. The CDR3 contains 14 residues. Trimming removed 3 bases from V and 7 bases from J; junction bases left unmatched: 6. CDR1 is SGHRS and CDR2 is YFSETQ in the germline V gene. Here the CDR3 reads CASSSDREGNEQFF. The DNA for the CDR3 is TGCGCCAGCAGCTCGGACAGGGAAGGGAATGAGCAGTTCTTC. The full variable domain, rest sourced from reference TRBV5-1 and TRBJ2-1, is KAGVTQTPRYLIKTRGQQVTLSCSPISGHRSVSWYQQTPGQGLQFLFEYFSETQRNKGNFPGRFSGRQFSNSRSEMNVSTLELGDSALYLCASSSDREGNEQFFGPGTRLTVL.

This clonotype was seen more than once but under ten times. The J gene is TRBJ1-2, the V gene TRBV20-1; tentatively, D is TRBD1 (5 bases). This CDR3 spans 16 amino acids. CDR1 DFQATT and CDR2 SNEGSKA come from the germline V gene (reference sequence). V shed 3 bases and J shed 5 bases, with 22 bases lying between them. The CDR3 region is CSASSGLGGQDYGYTF. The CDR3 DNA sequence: TGCAGTGCTAGTTCAGGGTTGGGCGGGCAGGATTATGGCTACACCTTC.

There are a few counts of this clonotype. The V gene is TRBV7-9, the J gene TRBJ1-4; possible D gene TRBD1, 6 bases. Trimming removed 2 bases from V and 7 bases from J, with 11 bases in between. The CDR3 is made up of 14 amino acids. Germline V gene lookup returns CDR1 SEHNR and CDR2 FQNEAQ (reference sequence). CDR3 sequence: CASSLLGAGEKLFF. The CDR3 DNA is TGTGCCAGCAGCTTACTGGGGGCAGGTGAAAAACTGTTTTTT.

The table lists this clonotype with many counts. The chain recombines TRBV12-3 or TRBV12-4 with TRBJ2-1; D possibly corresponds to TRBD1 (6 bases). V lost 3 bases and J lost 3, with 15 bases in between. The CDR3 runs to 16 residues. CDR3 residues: CASSFQSGTSYNEQFF. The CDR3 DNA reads TGTGCCAGCAGTTTTCAGTCCGGGACAAGCTACAATGAGCAGTTCTTC.

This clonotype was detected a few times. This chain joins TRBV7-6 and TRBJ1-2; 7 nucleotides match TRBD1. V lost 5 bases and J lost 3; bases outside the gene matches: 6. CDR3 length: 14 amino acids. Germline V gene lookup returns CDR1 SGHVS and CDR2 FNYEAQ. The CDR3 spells CASSANTGDYGYTF. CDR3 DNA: TGTGCCAGCAGCGCCAATACAGGGGACTATGGCTACACCTTC.

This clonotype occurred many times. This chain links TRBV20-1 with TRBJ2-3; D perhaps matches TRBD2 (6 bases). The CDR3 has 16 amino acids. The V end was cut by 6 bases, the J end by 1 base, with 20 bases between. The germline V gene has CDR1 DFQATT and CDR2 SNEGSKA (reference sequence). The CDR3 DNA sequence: TGCAGTGCGCCTCGTGCGGGACTCGACGGCACAGATACGCAGTATTTT. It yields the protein CSAPRAGLDGTDTQYF.

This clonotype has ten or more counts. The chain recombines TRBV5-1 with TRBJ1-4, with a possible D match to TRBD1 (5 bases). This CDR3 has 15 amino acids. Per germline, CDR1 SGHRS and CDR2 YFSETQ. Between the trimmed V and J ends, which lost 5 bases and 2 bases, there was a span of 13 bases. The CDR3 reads CASRFTEGTNEKLFF. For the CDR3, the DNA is TGCGCCAGCAGGTTCACAGAGGGGACTAATGAAAAACTGTTTTTT.

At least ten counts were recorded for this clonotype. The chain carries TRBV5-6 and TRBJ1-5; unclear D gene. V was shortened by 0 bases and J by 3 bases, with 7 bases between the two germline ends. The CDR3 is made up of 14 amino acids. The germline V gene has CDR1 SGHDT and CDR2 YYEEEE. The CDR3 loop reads CASSLGTFNQPQHF. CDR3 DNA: TGTGCCAGCAGCTTGGGGACCTTCAATCAGCCCCAGCATTTT.

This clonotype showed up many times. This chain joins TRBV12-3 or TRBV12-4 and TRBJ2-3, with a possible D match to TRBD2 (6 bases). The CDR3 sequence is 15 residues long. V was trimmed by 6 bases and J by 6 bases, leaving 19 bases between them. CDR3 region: CASSLSGWASDTQYF. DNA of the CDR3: TGTGCCAGCAGCCTTAGCGGCTGGGCCTCCGATACGCAGTATTTT.

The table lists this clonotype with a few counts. The CDR3 DNA reads TGCAGTGCTGAGCCAGGGTCTGGCAATCAGCCCCAGCATTTT. Translation: CSAEPGSGNQPQHF. The V and J genes are TRBV20-1 and TRBJ1-5, with TRBD1 as a possible D gene (5 bases). CDR1 DFQATT and CDR2 SNEGSKA come from the germline V gene (reference sequence). The CDR3 contains 14 residues. Between the trimmed V and J ends, which lost 5 bases and 2 bases, there was a span of 13 bases.

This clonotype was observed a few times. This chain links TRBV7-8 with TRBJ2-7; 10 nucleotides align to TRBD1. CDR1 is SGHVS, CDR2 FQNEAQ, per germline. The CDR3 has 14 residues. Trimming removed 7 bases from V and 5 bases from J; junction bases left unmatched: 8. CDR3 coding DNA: TGTGCCAGCACCACCGGGACAGGGGTCAACGAGCAGTACTTC. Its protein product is CASTTGTGVNEQYF. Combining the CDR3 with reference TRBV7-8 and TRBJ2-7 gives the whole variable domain GAGVSQSPRYKVAKRGQDVALRCDPISGHVSLFWYQQALGQGPEFLTYFQNEAQLDKSGLPSDRFFAERPEGSVSTLKIQRTQQEDSAVYLCASTTGTGVNEQYFGPGTRLTVT.

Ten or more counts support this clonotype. CDR3 loop: CASSLGLAENTGELFF. In DNA, the CDR3 is TGTGCCAGCAGCCTAGGGCTAGCGGAGAACACCGGGGAGCTGTTTTTT. The V and J genes are TRBV7-2 and TRBJ2-2, with 7 bases identical to TRBD2. The germline CDR1 and CDR2 sequences are SGHTA and FQGNSA. This CDR3 region has 16 residues. Losses at the gene ends were 5 bases for V and 1 base for J; bases not matched to a gene: 7.

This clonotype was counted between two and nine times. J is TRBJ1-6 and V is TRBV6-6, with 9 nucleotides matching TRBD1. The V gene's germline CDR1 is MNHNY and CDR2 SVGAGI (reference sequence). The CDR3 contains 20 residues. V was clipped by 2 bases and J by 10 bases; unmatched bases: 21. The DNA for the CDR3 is TGTGCCAGCAGTTACCAGGCGCTACACGGCCGGGACAGGGCCAGATCACCCCTCCACTTT. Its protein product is CASSYQALHGRDRARSPLHF.

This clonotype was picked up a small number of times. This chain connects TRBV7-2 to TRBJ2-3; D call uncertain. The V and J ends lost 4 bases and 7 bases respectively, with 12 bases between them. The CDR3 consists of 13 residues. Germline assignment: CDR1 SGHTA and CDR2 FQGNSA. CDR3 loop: CASSSLIPHTQYF. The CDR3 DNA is TGTGCCAGCAGCTCCTTAATACCCCATACGCAGTATTTT. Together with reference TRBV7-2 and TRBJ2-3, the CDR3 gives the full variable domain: GAGVSQSPSNKVTEKGKDVELRCDPISGHTALYWYRQSLGQGLEFLIYFQGNSAPDKSGLPSDRFSAERTGGSVSTLTIQRTQQEDSAVYLCASSSLIPHTQYFGPGTRLTVL.

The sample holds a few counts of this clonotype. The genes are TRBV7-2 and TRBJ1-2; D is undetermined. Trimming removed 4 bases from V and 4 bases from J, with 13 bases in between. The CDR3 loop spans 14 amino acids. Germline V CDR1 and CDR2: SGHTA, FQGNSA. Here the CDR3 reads CASSSYEAIYGYTF. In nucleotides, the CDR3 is TGTGCCAGCAGCTCGTACGAGGCTATCTATGGCTACACCTTC.

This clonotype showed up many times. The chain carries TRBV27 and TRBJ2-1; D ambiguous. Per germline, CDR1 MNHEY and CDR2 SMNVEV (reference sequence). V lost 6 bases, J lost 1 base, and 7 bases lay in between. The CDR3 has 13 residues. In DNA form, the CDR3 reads TGTGCCAGCAGCACGGTATCCTACAATGAGCAGTTCTTC. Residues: CASSTVSYNEQFF.

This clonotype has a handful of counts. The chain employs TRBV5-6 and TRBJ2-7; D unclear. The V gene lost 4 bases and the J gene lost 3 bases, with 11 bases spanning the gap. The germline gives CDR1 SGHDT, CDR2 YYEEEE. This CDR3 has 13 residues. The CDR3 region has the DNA TGTGCCAGCAGCCCCGGGCTAGGCTACGAGCAGTACTTC. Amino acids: CASSPGLGYEQYF.

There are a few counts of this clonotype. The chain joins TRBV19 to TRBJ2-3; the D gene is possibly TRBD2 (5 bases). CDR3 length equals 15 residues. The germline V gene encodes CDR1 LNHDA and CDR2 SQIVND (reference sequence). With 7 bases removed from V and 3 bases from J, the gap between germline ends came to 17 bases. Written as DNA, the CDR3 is TGTGCCAGTAATGGAAGGCGGGCCCAAACAGATACGCAGTATTTT. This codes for CASNGRRAQTDTQYF.

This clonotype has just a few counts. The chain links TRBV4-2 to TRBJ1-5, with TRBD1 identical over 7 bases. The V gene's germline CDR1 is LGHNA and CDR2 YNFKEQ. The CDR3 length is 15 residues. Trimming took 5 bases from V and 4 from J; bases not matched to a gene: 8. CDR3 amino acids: CASSGVTGENQPQHF. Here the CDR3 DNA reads TGTGCCAGCAGCGGCGTCACAGGGGAAAATCAGCCCCAGCATTTT.

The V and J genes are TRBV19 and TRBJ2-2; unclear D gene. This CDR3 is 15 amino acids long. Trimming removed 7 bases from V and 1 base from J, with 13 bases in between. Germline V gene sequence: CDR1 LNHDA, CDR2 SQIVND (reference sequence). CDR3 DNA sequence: TGTGCCAGTACCGACCGACCCCAGAACACCGGGGAGCTGTTTTTT. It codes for CASTDRPQNTGELFF.

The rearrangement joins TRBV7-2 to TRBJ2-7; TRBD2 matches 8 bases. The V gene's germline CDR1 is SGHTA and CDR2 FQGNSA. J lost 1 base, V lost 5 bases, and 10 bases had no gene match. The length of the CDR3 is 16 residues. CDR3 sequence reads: CASSPRGGGLSYEQYF. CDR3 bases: TGTGCCAGCAGCCCTCGGGGCGGGGGGCTGTCCTACGAGCAGTACTTC.

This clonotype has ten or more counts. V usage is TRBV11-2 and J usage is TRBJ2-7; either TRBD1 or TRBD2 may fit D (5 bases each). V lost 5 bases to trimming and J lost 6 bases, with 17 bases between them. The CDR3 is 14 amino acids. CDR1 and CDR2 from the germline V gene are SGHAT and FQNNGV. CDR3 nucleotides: TGTGCCAGCAGCCCCCCCAGGGAGCGTGGCGAGCAGTACGTC. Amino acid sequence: CASSPPRERGEQYV.

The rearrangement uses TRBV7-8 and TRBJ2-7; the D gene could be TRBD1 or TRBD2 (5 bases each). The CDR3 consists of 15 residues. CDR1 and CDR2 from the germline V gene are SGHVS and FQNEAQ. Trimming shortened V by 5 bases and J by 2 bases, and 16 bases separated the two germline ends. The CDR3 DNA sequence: TGTGCCAGCAGCGCCGGGATTACAGGAGCCTACGAGCAGTACGTC. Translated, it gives CASSAGITGAYEQYV.

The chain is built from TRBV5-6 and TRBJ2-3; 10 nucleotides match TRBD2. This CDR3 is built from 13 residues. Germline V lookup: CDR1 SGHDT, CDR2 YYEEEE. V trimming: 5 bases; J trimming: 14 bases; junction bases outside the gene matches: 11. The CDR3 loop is CASSLAGGPFPYF. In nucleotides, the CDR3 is TGTGCCAGCAGTTTAGCGGGGGGCCCATTTCCGTATTTT.

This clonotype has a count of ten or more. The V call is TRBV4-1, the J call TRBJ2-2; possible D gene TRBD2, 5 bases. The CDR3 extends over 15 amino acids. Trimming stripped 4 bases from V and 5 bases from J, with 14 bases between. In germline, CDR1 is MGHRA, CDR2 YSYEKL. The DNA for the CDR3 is TGCGCCAGCAGCCTCCGTGAGGGTAGAACCGGGGAGCTGTTTTTT. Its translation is CASSLREGRTGELFF.

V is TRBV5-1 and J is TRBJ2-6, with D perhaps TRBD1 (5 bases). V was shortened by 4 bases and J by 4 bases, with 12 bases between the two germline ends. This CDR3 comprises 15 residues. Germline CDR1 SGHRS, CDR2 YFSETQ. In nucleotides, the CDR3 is TGCGCCAGCAGCCCAACAGGTTTAGGGGCCAACGTCCTGACTTTC. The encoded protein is CASSPTGLGANVLTF.

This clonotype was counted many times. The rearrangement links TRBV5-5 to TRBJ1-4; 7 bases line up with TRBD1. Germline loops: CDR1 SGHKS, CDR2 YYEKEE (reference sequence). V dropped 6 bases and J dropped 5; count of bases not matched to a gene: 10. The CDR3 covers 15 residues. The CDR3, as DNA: TGTGCCAGCATCCGAAAGGGACAGCCGAATGAAAAACTGTTTTTT. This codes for CASIRKGQPNEKLFF.